The rows below give T cell receptor beta chains drawn from one sample of a study of shared clonotypes between healthy human individuals. Profiled with immunoSEQ multiplex PCR; TCRdb holds only in-frame clones, not every one. The repertoire includes some 580,000 clones, approximately 97% of them detected once, and less than 0.065% sits in the top ten. The specimen was naive CD4+ T cells sorted from blood. The source of these receptors is a woman aged 25 to 39 in good health. The CDR3 runs from the conserved cysteine through the conserved F or W. Only some rows state a clone size, as once, few, many or a class for expanded clones.

v_gene	j_gene	abundance	CDR3aa
TRBV6-6	TRBJ2-1	-	CASSPGLGGQFF
TRBV6-6	TRBJ1-4	-	CASSYGGQGEKLFF
TRBV28	TRBJ1-4	-	CASSTRRDREVVTDEKLFF
TRBV6-5	TRBJ2-5	-	CASSYSRTPETQYF
TRBV10-3	TRBJ1-5	-	CAISDVGAGSNQPQHF
TRBV28	TRBJ2-2	-	CASNSGGYNTGELFF
TRBV19	TRBJ2-3	once	CASSIRTSPLPDTQYF
TRBV2	TRBJ2-1	-	CASSEVNYNEQFF
TRBV6-1	TRBJ1-1	-	CASSQRGRNTEAFF
TRBV27	TRBJ2-1	-	CASSLSTRKGNEQFF
TRBV27	TRBJ1-1	-	CASSFSSFDSENTEAFF
TRBV11-2	TRBJ2-1	-	CASSRLSGKNSYNEQFF
TRBV19	TRBJ1-1	-	CASRRTGKMNTEAFF
TRBV27	TRBJ1-5	-	CASSFQDSNQPQHF
TRBV5-1	TRBJ2-4	-	CASSLARYGAVAKNIQYF
TRBV2	TRBJ2-1	-	CASRNPSGSYNEQFF
TRBV7-2	TRBJ2-7	-	CASSSDSGSHEQYF
TRBV5-8	TRBJ1-4	-	CASSRDSSWEKLFF
TRBV30	TRBJ1-2	few	CAWSVHEYGYTF
TRBV4-1	TRBJ2-3	-	CASSPGTSGSGSDTQYF
TRBV27	TRBJ1-5	-	CASSLSISNQPQHF
TRBV28	TRBJ2-1	-	CASSDSGSYNEQFF
TRBV5-1	TRBJ2-7	-	CASSLEGAGYEQYF
TRBV6-1	TRBJ2-1	-	CASSEVAGGVNEQFF
TRBV5-4	TRBJ2-1	-	CASNSPDGTHYNEQFF
TRBV7-8	TRBJ1-2	-	CASSIIQGAGGYTF
TRBV28	TRBJ1-5	-	CASRDRAFQPQHF
TRBV11-3	TRBJ2-2	-	CASSYGTSNTGELFF
TRBV27	TRBJ2-3	-	CASSPSSSGSWGDTQYF
TRBV28	TRBJ2-4	-	CASTPSSGAGNIQYF